This T cell receptor beta chain derives from a study of blood T cell repertoires in COVID-19. About the study: Spain, Italy and the United States supplied samples that represented acute and convalescent COVID-19. In each case, the material was cDNA or gDNA derived from T cells, B-cell-depleted T cells, or PBMCs.

The CDR3 loop spans 11 amino acids. Original processing methods: Estimated nucleated cell counts came from reference gene primer amplification. Here immunoSEQ multiplex PCR was the method, and the copy in TCRdb shows in-frame clones only, minus some. Clone size and V and J calls were adopted from that table, with D and trimming inferred from the DNA. This sample has some 170,000 clones, with 80% to 90% found just once. Source material: peripheral blood. The receptor comes from a woman aged 45-60 years with acute or convalescent COVID-19. V is TRBV21-1 and J is TRBJ1-2; the D call of TRBD1 is as the table states it, not checked on the DNA. TRBV21-1 is classified as a pseudogene. The CDR3 bases are TGTGCCAGCAGCCAAGACAGGAACTACACCTTC. Protein sequence: CASSQDRNYTF.